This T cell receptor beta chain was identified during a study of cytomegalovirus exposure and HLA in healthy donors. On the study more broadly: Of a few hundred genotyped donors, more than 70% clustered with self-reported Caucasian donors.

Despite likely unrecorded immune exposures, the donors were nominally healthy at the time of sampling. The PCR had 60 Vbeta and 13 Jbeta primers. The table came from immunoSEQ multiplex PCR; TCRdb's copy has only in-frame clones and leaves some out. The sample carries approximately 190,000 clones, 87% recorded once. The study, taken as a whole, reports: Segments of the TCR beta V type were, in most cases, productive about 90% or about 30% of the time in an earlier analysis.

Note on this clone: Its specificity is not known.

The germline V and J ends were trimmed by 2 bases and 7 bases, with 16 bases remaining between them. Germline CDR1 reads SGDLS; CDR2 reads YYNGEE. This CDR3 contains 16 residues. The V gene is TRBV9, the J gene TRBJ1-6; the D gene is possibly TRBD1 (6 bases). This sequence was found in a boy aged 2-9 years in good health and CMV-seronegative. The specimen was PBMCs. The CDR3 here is CASSVGGAIPNSPLHF. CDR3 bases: TGTGCCAGCAGCGTTGGGGGGGCCATCCCCAATTCACCCCTCCACTTT.